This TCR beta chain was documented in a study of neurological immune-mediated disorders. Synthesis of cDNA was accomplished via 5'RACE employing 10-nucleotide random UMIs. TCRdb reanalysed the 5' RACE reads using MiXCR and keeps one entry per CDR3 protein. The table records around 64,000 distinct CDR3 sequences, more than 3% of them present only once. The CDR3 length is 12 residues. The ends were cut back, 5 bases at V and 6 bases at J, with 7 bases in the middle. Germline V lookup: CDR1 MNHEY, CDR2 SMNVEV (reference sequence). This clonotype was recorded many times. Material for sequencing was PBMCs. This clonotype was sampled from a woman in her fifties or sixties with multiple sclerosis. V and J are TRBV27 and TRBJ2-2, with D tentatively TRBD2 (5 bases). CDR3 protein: CASSQRAGELFF. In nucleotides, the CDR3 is TGTGCCAGCAGTCAGAGGGCCGGGGAGCTGTTTTTT.